This T cell receptor (beta chain) is drawn from a study of liver allograft versus peripheral blood T cells. Study as a whole: Transplanted-liver and recipient peripheral blood T cell receptor repertoires were compared. Study results and caveats: There were reportedly differences between T cell receptor repertoires inside liver allografts and those in peripheral blood.

Germline V gene sequence: CDR1 MNHEY, CDR2 SMNVEV (reference sequence). V shed 1 base and J shed 0 bases, with 9 bases lying between them. The CDR3 runs 15 residues. MiXCR, run by TCRdb on the reads, gives a single entry per CDR3 protein. The sample has thousands of distinct CDR3 sequences, under 20% seen once. Relative to its sample, this clonotype is medium-sized. What it recognizes is unknown. The clonotype comes from a human patient who had a liver transplant. Some of the T cells might come from the graft donor. The chain links TRBV27 to TRBJ1-2; no definite D call. CDR3 sequence (DNA): TGTGCCAGCAGTTTATTGGCGGGAGCTAACTATGGCTACACCTTC. Translating gives CASSLLAGANYGYTF.